This TCR beta chain stems from a study of T cell responses to AZD1222 COVID-19 vaccine. Broader study findings: It should be noted that donors were predominantly white British and more often female, and clonal diversity was possibly underestimated. Across the whole spike, CD4 TCRs peaked at regions 160-218 and 743-854.

The assay was immunoSEQ multiplex PCR, and TCRdb's table has in-frame clones only and misses some. This sample has 92,000 or so clones; around nine tenths occur once, and the top ten carry around 5.5%. A remark on this clone: Its target is not known.

Losses at the gene ends were 3 bases for V and 6 bases for J; bases not matched to a gene: 3. CDR1 and CDR2 from the germline V gene are MNHEY and SMNVEV (reference sequence). The CDR3 runs 13 residues. This sequence joins TRBV27 and TRBJ1-2, with 8 bases aligning to TRBD1. Sequencing was performed on peripheral blood, taken 28 days after the second AZD1222 dose. The source is an adult who received the AZD1222 COVID-19 vaccine. The CDR3 region is CASSLQGANGYTF. For the CDR3, the DNA is TGTGCCAGCAGTTTGCAGGGGGCGAATGGCTACACCTTC.